This T cell receptor beta chain was identified during a study of metastatic and nonmetastatic thyroid tumors. Study overall: The study looked at repertoires side by side in blood and in tumor or nodule tissue from malignant and benign thyroid patients.

By share, this clone ranks as medium-sized (0.01 to 0.1%). Its antigen is not identified. All patients were untreated before thyroid surgery. Study findings and constraints: Benign nodules reportedly had significantly lower TCR beta diversity than malignant thyroid tumors in blood and tumor.

Per the study methods: The study built a papillary thyroid cancer distant-metastasis classifier from CDR3 differences across clinicopathological groups. TCRdb reassembled clones from the PCR reads with MiXCR. The V and J calls and clone size come from TCRdb's table, not from the authors' own analysis. The sample lists roughly 25,000 clones; approximately 24% were seen once. Germline CDR1 MNHEY, CDR2 SMNVEV (reference sequence). J lost 0 bases, V lost 6 bases, and 7 bases had no gene match. This CDR3 comprises 15 residues. The chain joins TRBV27 to TRBJ2-7, with 8 bases identical to TRBD2. The sample comprised blood. The clonotype comes from a male donor with papillary thyroid cancer or a benign thyroid nodule (not recorded which). Some clones in this sample may be carry-over from other donors' samples. The CDR3 bases are TGTGCCAGCAGCTCAGGGAGCGGGAGCTCCTACGAGCAGTACTTC. Protein product: CASSSGSGSSYEQYF.